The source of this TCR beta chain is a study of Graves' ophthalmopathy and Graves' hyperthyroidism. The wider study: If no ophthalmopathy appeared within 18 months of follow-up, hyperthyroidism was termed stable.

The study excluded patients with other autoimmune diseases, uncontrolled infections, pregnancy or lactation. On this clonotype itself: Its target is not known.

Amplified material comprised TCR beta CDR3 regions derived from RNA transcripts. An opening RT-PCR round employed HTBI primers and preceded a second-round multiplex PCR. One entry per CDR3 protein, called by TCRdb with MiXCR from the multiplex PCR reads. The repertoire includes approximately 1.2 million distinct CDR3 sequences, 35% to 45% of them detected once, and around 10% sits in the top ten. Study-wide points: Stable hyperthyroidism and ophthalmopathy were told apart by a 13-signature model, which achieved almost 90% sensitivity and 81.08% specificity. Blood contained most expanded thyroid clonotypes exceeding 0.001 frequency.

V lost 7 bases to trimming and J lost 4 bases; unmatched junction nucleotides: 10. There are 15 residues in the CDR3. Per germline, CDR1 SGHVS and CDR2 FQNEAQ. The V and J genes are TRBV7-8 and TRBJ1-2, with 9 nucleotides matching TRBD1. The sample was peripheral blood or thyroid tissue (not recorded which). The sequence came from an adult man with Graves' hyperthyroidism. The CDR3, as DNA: TGTGCCAGCACCCCCCGCGGGACAGGGACCTATGGCTACACCTTC. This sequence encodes CASTPRGTGTYGYTF.